What follows are 29 T cell receptor beta chains derived from one specimen sequenced in a study of T cells after yellow fever vaccination. TCRdb re-called the 5' RACE reads through MiXCR, storing one row per CDR3 protein. There are hundreds of thousands of distinct CDR3 sequences in the sample; around 12% occur only once, and 14% to 15% lies in the top ten. The sample here was PBMCs, taken on the day of the yellow fever booster vaccination. These receptor sequences come from a man aged 25-45 years who received the YFV17D yellow fever vaccine.

V gene TRBV2 combines with J gene TRBJ1-3; no firm D call. Germline CDR1 reads SNHLY; CDR2 reads FYNNEI. Trimming took off 11 bases at V and 1 base at J, with 6 bases between the two ends. This CDR3 has 11 amino acids. The CDR3 spells CACRSGNTIYF. CDR3 in DNA: TGTGCCTGCCGTTCTGGAAACACCATATATTTT.

A few counts support this clonotype. The chain couples TRBV15 to TRBJ2-1; D is unresolved. The CDR3 has 15 amino acids. Germline lookup yields CDR1 LNHNV and CDR2 YYDKDF (reference sequence). V lost 3 bases and J 1 base, leaving 10 bases between the germline ends. DNA for the CDR3: TGTGCCACCAGCAGGAGCCTCCTTTCCTACAATGAGCAGTTCTTC. Translated: CATSRSLLSYNEQFF.

This clonotype was observed a handful of times. V and J are TRBV12-3 or TRBV12-4 and TRBJ2-3; no clear D. V lost 4 bases, J lost 1 base, and 15 bases lay in between. This CDR3 region has 16 residues. CDR3 loop: CASSSPQSFGTDTQYF. The CDR3 region has the DNA TGTGCCAGCAGTTCCCCCCAGTCGTTCGGCACAGATACGCAGTATTTT.

In its sample, this clonotype was seen a few times. V and J are TRBV9 and TRBJ2-1, with a possible D match to TRBD2 (5 bases). There are 17 residues in the CDR3. V was clipped by 0 bases and J by 7 bases, with 20 bases between them. CDR1 SGDLS and CDR2 YYNGEE come from the germline V gene. CDR3 nucleotides: TGTGCCAGCAGCGTAGTATCGGCTGAGAGGGCTCGGAATGAGCAGTTCTTC. This sequence encodes CASSVVSAERARNEQFF.

This clonotype was observed a few times. J is TRBJ1-1 and V is TRBV6-5; D remains ambiguous. There are 14 residues in the CDR3. Germline-derived CDR1 and CDR2 are MNHEY and SVGAGI. Trimming took 2 bases from V and 3 from J, leaving 10 bases between them. CDR3: CASSYDRAHTEAFF. Written as DNA, the CDR3 is TGTGCCAGCAGTTACGATAGGGCTCACACTGAAGCTTTCTTT.

A few counts support this clonotype. The V call is TRBV20-1, the J call TRBJ1-2; 7 nucleotides match TRBD1. This CDR3 spans 13 amino acids. With V trimmed by 3 bases and J by 7 bases, 8 bases remained unmatched. Germline loops: CDR1 DFQATT, CDR2 SNEGSKA (reference sequence). CDR3 protein: CSASAGGYGGYTF. The CDR3 region has the DNA TGCAGTGCTAGTGCAGGGGGGTATGGTGGCTACACCTTC.

The chain joins TRBV11-2 to TRBJ2-7; D gene ambiguous. Germline loops: CDR1 SGHAT, CDR2 FQNNGV. The CDR3 totals 15 residues. V lost 5 bases and J lost 0, with 14 bases in between. Here the CDR3 DNA reads TGTGCCAGCAGCCCCCGGGTCGGTGTCTCCTACGAGCAGTACTTC. Translated: CASSPRVGVSYEQYF. Together with reference TRBV11-2 and TRBJ2-7, the CDR3 gives the full variable domain: EAGVAQSPRYKIIEKRQSVAFWCNPISGHATLYWYQQILGQGPKLLIQFQNNGVVDDSQLPKDRFSAERLKGVDSTLKIQPAKLEDSAVYLCASSPRVGVSYEQYFGPGTRLTVT.

This chain connects TRBV20-1 to TRBJ1-1; no reliable D call. Trimming shortened V by 4 bases and J by 0 bases, and 12 bases separated the two germline ends. The CDR3 loop spans 14 amino acids. CDR1 is DFQATT, CDR2 SNEGSKA, per germline (reference sequence). The CDR3 DNA follows: TGCAGTGCTACGAGCCGGGTCATGAACACTGAAGCTTTCTTT. Encoded protein: CSATSRVMNTEAFF.

This chain uses TRBV28 with TRBJ1-5; TRBD1 aligns across 9 bases. The CDR3 runs 14 residues. The V gene end was trimmed by 7 bases and the J gene end by 7 bases; junction bases not matched to a gene: 8. CDR1 and CDR2 from the germline V gene are MDHEN and SYDVKM. The CDR3 region has the DNA TGTGCCAGCAAAGGGACAGGGAATTCGCAGCCCCAGCATTTT. This translates into CASKGTGNSQPQHF. The variable domain in full, completed from reference TRBV28 and TRBJ1-5, reads DVKVTQSSRYLVKRTGEKVFLECVQDMDHENMFWYRQDPGLGLRLIYFSYDVKMKEKGDIPEGYSVSREKKERFSLILESASTNQTSMYLCASKGTGNSQPQHFGDGTRLSIL.

The chain is built from TRBV5-1 and TRBJ2-1, with TRBD2 matching 11 bases. Germline CDR1 SGHRS, CDR2 YFSETQ. The CDR3 length is 19 residues. V gave up 3 bases and J gave up 2 bases; unmatched junction bases: 13. The CDR3 DNA reads TGCGCCAGCAGCTGGACACTAGCGGGAGCGACCGGGGCCTACAATGAGCAGTTCTTC. Translating gives CASSWTLAGATGAYNEQFF. Looking up the rest from reference TRBV5-1 and TRBJ2-1 gives the full variable domain: KAGVTQTPRYLIKTRGQQVTLSCSPISGHRSVSWYQQTPGQGLQFLFEYFSETQRNKGNFPGRFSGRQFSNSRSEMNVSTLELGDSALYLCASSWTLAGATGAYNEQFFGPGTRLTVL.

The chain employs TRBV20-1 and TRBJ2-5; 7 bases are a match to TRBD2. V lost 6 bases to trimming and J lost 3 bases; unmatched junction nucleotides: 7. Germline values: CDR1 DFQATT, CDR2 SNEGSKA (reference sequence). The CDR3 covers 13 residues. CDR3 bases: TGCAGTGCCGTCCTGGGGGGGAAAGAGACCCAGTACTTC. Protein product: CSAVLGGKETQYF.

This clonotype came up a few times. This chain connects TRBV24-1 to TRBJ2-2, with D tentatively TRBD1 or TRBD2 (7 bases each). There are 15 residues in the CDR3. CDR1 is KGHDR, CDR2 SFDVKD, per germline. Deletions cut 11 bases from V and 2 bases from J, with 17 bases between. The CDR3 coding sequence is TGTGCCATTCAGGGGGGACTACAAAACACCGGGGAGCTGTTTTTT. Encoded protein: CAIQGGLQNTGELFF.

This clonotype was seen at least ten times. The J gene is TRBJ2-7, the V gene TRBV5-6; D is unresolved. Germline V gives CDR1 SGHDT, CDR2 YYEEEE. The CDR3 length is 13 residues. V was trimmed by 3 bases and J by 3 bases, leaving 10 bases between them. CDR3 in DNA: TGTGCCAGCAGCTGGGTAGGGAACTACGAGCAGTACTTC. This codes for CASSWVGNYEQYF. Filled out from reference TRBV5-6 and TRBJ2-7, the complete variable domain reads DAGVTQSPTHLIKTRGQQVTLRCSPKSGHDTVSWYQQALGQGPQFIFQYYEEEERQRGNFPDRFSGHQFPNYSSELNVNALLLGDSALYLCASSWVGNYEQYFGPGTRLTVT.

The chain carries TRBV30 and TRBJ1-5; a weak D match, TRBD1 (6 bases). Trimming left V 4 bases short and J 7 bases short, with 14 bases between. The length of the CDR3 is 13 residues. Germline values: CDR1 GTSNPN, CDR2 SVGIG (reference sequence). CDR3 sequence: CAWTRQVGQPQHF. CDR3 bases: TGTGCCTGGACCCGACAGGTTGGGCAGCCCCAGCATTTT.

The CDR3 reads CASSQAGGLGRPYEQYF. The CDR3 coding sequence is TGTGCCAGCAGCCAAGCCGGAGGCTTAGGCAGGCCCTACGAGCAGTACTTC. The chain employs TRBV3-1 and TRBJ2-7, with D possibly matching TRBD2 (5 bases). Looked up from germline, CDR1 is LGHDT and CDR2 is YNNKEL (reference sequence). V lost 1 base, J lost 2 bases, and 18 bases lay in between. The CDR3 loop spans 17 amino acids.

This sequence joins TRBV7-2 and TRBJ2-7, with 7 positions matching TRBD1. Germline CDR1 reads SGHTA; CDR2 reads FQGNSA. Trimming removed 2 bases from V and 6 bases from J; junction bases left unmatched: 13. The CDR3 has 16 residues. The CDR3 loop is CASSLSRQTGTGEQYF. DNA of the CDR3: TGTGCCAGCAGCTTATCCCGACAGACAGGGACGGGCGAGCAGTACTTC.

The V and J genes are TRBV4-3 and TRBJ2-5, with 9 bases aligning to TRBD2. Germline assignment: CDR1 LGHNA and CDR2 YSLEER. The trim removed 0 bases at V and 5 bases at J, leaving 4 bases unmatched. The CDR3 totals 15 residues. The CDR3 here is CASSQDLLAGETQYF. CDR3 coding DNA: TGCGCCAGCAGCCAAGATTTACTAGCGGGCGAGACCCAGTACTTC.

This clonotype occurred many times. The chain joins TRBV7-2 to TRBJ2-5; no clear D. The CDR3 is made up of 14 amino acids. The germline V gene has CDR1 SGHTA and CDR2 FQGNSA. V was cut by 4 bases and J by 1 base, with 10 bases left in between. CDR3 DNA: TGTGCCAGCAGCTCCCTCAGTAGCCAAGAGACCCAGTACTTC. Translating gives CASSSLSSQETQYF.

This clonotype turned up a few times. The chain is built from TRBV19 and TRBJ1-5; D ambiguous. The CDR3 totals 14 residues. Trimming left V 6 bases short and J 4 bases short, with 13 bases between. Germline CDR1 LNHDA, CDR2 SQIVND (reference sequence). The CDR3 is CASSIGMWNQPQHF. In DNA, the CDR3 is TGTGCCAGTAGCATCGGGATGTGGAATCAGCCCCAGCATTTT.

The rearrangement links TRBV29-1 to TRBJ2-1; D not certain. V was shortened by 5 bases and J by 3 bases, with 5 bases between the two germline ends. CDR1 and CDR2 from the germline V gene are SQVTM and ANQGSEA. CDR3 length equals 11 residues. CDR3 nucleotide sequence: TGCAGCGTTTTACTCTACAATGAGCAGTTCTTC. It yields the protein CSVLLYNEQFF.

This clonotype was counted between two and nine times. V usage is TRBV15 and J usage is TRBJ2-1, with D unclear. The CDR3 runs 17 residues. V lost 0 bases to trimming and J lost 2 bases, with 14 bases between them. From germline, CDR1 is LNHNV and CDR2 YYDKDF (reference sequence). The CDR3 sequence: CATSRDLVGTPYNEQFF. The CDR3 region has the DNA TGTGCCACCAGCAGAGATTTAGTGGGTACACCCTACAATGAGCAGTTCTTC.

The chain combines TRBV9 with TRBJ1-2; D ambiguous. Germline V gene data show CDR1 as SGDLS and CDR2 as YYNGEE. The CDR3 is 13 amino acids. Trimming left V 3 bases short and J 1 base short, with 7 bases between. The CDR3 nucleotides are TGTGCCAGCAGCGCGACAAGTAACTATGGCTACACCTTC. Translating it yields CASSATSNYGYTF.

This sequence joins TRBV18 and TRBJ2-3; 14 bases are shared with TRBD2. V trimming: 6 bases; J trimming: 3 bases; junction bases outside the gene matches: 5. CDR1 is KGHSH and CDR2 is LQKENI in the germline V gene. The CDR3 is made up of 16 amino acids. The CDR3 spells CASSQGTSGRTDTQYF. CDR3 bases: TGTGCCAGCTCTCAAGGGACTAGCGGGAGAACAGATACGCAGTATTTT.

The chain couples TRBV28 to TRBJ1-1; the D gene is possibly TRBD1 (5 bases). With 8 bases removed from V and 2 bases from J, the gap between germline ends came to 9 bases. The length of the CDR3 is 12 residues. The germline V gene has CDR1 MDHEN and CDR2 SYDVKM. This CDR3 is CASWGRNTEAFF. The CDR3 nucleotides read TGTGCCAGCTGGGGGAGAAACACTGAAGCTTTCTTT.

V gene TRBV20-1 combines with J gene TRBJ2-2; D is ambiguous. The germline V and J ends were trimmed by 5 bases and 5 bases, with 12 bases remaining between them. Germline V CDR1 and CDR2: DFQATT, SNEGSKA (reference sequence). The CDR3 is 13 residues long. CDR3 sequence reads: CSAPKTGTGELFF. The DNA of the CDR3 is TGCAGTGCTCCAAAGACCGGGACCGGGGAGCTGTTTTTT.

This clonotype showed up just a few times. The gene calls are TRBV6-1 and TRBJ2-7; D is possibly TRBD1 (5 bases). The CDR3 totals 16 residues. The V gene lost 5 bases and the J gene lost 3 bases, with 20 bases spanning the gap. From germline, CDR1 is MNHNS and CDR2 SASEGT. The CDR3 DNA follows: TGTGCCAGCAGTCCCGGGTGGCAGGGTTCGAGCTACGAGCAGTACTTC. Its translation is CASSPGWQGSSYEQYF.

In its sample, this clonotype was seen a few times. The rearrangement joins TRBV30 to TRBJ1-2; weak D call: TRBD1 (5 bases). The CDR3 consists of 10 residues. Germline loops: CDR1 GTSNPN, CDR2 SVGIG (reference sequence). V was cut by 2 bases and J by 7 bases, with 5 bases left in between. The CDR3 is CAWSRGGYTF. The CDR3 DNA is TGTGCCTGGAGTAGGGGTGGCTACACCTTC.

This clonotype was observed a handful of times. The chain couples TRBV5-1 to TRBJ2-7; 13 nucleotides match TRBD2. Germline CDR1 and CDR2: SGHRS and YFSETQ. There are 20 residues in the CDR3. After removal of 4 bases from V and 3 bases from J, the junction contained 19 bases not matched to a gene. CDR3 amino acids: CASSRGLPGLAGTWDYEQYF. The CDR3 region has the DNA TGCGCCAGCAGCAGAGGACTACCGGGACTAGCGGGAACATGGGACTACGAGCAGTACTTC.

The rearrangement links TRBV9 to TRBJ2-3; D is perhaps TRBD2 (6 bases). V was shortened by 0 bases and J by 2 bases, with 16 bases between the two germline ends. There are 17 residues in the CDR3. Germline V lookup: CDR1 SGDLS, CDR2 YYNGEE. CDR3 sequence reads: CASSVAASAGLTDTQYF. CDR3 DNA: TGTGCCAGCAGCGTAGCTGCGTCAGCGGGCCTCACAGATACGCAGTATTTT.